What follows are 4 T cell receptor beta chains derived from one specimen sequenced in a study of T cells in Graves' hyperthyroidism and ophthalmopathy. The TCR beta CDR3 regions underwent amplification using RNA transcripts as the source. The HTBI set primed first-round TCR CDR3 RT-PCR. Each CDR3 protein gets one entry after TCRdb re-called the multiplex PCR reads with MiXCR. Found here are 300,000 to 450,000 distinct CDR3 sequences, roughly 18% of them singletons; the top ten hold 40%. The specimen was blood. The receptors come from a young man with Graves' ophthalmopathy.

This clonotype was seen repeatedly, ten times or more. The chain combines TRBV10-1 with TRBJ2-3; D is unresolved. Trimming pared 0 bases from V and 1 base from J, leaving 11 bases between. This CDR3 region has 16 residues. Germline values: CDR1 WNHNN, CDR2 SYGVQD (reference sequence). The chain's CDR3 is CASSESSEWGTDTQYF. The CDR3 DNA reads as TGCGCCAGCAGTGAGTCGTCGGAATGGGGCACAGATACGCAGTATTTT.

This clonotype was picked up a small number of times. The rearrangement joins TRBV20-1 to TRBJ2-7; D perhaps matches TRBD1 (6 bases). V lost 5 bases, J lost 1 base, and 18 bases lay in between. Germline V gene data show CDR1 as DFQATT and CDR2 as SNEGSKA (reference sequence). This CDR3 has 15 residues. CDR3 in amino acids: CSAPPPGQRSYEQYF. The CDR3 region has the DNA TGCAGTGCTCCTCCTCCGGGACAAAGGTCCTACGAGCAGTACTTC.

This clonotype showed up just a few times. V usage is TRBV6-1 and J usage is TRBJ2-6; no clear D gene. Germline CDR1 and CDR2: MNHNS and SASEGT. The CDR3 covers 15 residues. V gave up 5 bases and J gave up 2 bases, with 10 bases separating them. CDR3 sequence (DNA): TGTGCCAGCAGTTCCCAGGCAGCTGGGGCCAACGTCCTGACTTTC. It yields the protein CASSSQAAGANVLTF.

This sequence joins TRBV3-1 and TRBJ2-5, with TRBD1 matching 9 bases. This CDR3 is built from 15 residues. Trimming removed 2 bases from V and 1 base from J; junction bases left unmatched: 2. The V gene's germline CDR1 is LGHDT and CDR2 YNNKEL (reference sequence). The CDR3 DNA reads as TGTGCCAGCAGCCAACAGACAGGGGGCCAAGAGACCCAGTACTTC. Translating gives CASSQQTGGQETQYF.